The entry below describes one TCR beta chain. There is no known antigen for this receptor. No clone much larger than this one lies a single base away; base qualities are absent. The data were taken from a study of blood T cell repertoires in COVID-19 (dated by TCRdb to the early 2020s). At the level of the whole study: The collaborator samples originated in the United States, Italy and Spain and spanned the acute and convalescent phases of COVID-19. Nearly every sample came with metadata listing a de-identified subject ID, COVID-19 status, age in years and sex. Deeply sampled blood TCRbeta repertoires from subjects exposed to, actively infected with, or recovered from COVID-19 were included in the dataset. The material from the prospective study consisted of cDNA or gDNA derived from T cells, B-cell-depleted T cells, or PBMCs. The repertoires were released in a freely available public database meant as a resource for research on the immune response to SARS-CoV-2. Where HLA class I and class II types were available, the types were taken from metadata supplied by the sample provider, not from assay-based typing. Samples came from the ongoing ImmuneRACE study (first 160 participants) plus 1,254 subjects from 6 global collaborators. Paper-wide results and their limitations: The quantity of clinical and demographic metadata differed by source and by participant and was supplied without curation.

TCRbeta CDR3 regions were amplified from genomic DNA by means of the immunoSEQ Assay, a bias-controlled multiplex PCR. On the study's bioinformatics: Within the assay, amplification of reference gene primers was used to estimate how many nucleated cells each sample contained. To quantify the absolute abundance of each unique TCRbeta CDR3 rearrangement, sequence reads were collapsed and filtered. For each sample, productive Simpson clonality was calculated as the square root of Simpson's diversity index over productive rearrangements. TCRdb obtained this table from immuneACCESS and retained in-frame rearrangements with V and J assigned. These tables miss some clones; where compared with another copy, unresolved V genes account for less than half of the shortfall, and the remainder is unexplained. The DNA gave D and trimming, while V, J and clone size come from that table. This sample has some 110,000 clones in its table, and about 93% of those were observed once. Approximately 2% of the sample is in the top ten clones.

In Seattle, one collaborating source enrolled patients while the infection was active and tracked those patients longitudinally over the course of disease. The collaborating institutions used their own protocols to collect whole blood in K2EDTA tubes. For TCRbeta analysis, collaborator samples were shipped as frozen whole blood, as isolated PBMCs, or as DNA extracted from either sample type. The CDR3, from cysteine to phenylalanine, totals 15 residues. Only the CDR3 part of the read is kept: 45 bases, read in frame from the first base. The germline V gene (reference sequence) provides CDR1 LNHDA and CDR2 SQIVND. Germline trimming amounts to 1 base on V and 5 bases on J, with 7 as the count of junction bases outside the gene matches.

What was sequenced was peripheral blood. The TCR originated in a man between 50 and 59 years old with COVID-19, enrolled during active disease. Here the chain combines TRBV19 and TRBJ1-1, and 7 bases in between align with TRBD1. The nucleotides are TGTGCCAGTAGTATAGCAGGCAGGGGGAGTACTGAAGCTTTCTTT. Its protein reads: CASSIAGRGSTEAFF.